This T cell receptor (beta chain) was recorded in a study of identical twins. Findings and limits, study-wide: Zero-insertion results could be subject to partial confounding by invariant MAIT and iNKT cells. Out-of-frame sharing of TCR alpha in monozygotic twins was underestimated by models.

This clonotype was seen repeatedly, ten times or more. Its specificity is unknown. From the 5' RACE reads, TCRdb called clonotypes with MiXCR, one entry per CDR3 protein. The data show fewer than 800,000 distinct CDR3 sequences, with under 8.5% seen just once and 1.6% held by the top ten. The CDR3 is made up of 16 amino acids. Germline CDR1 is DFQATT and CDR2 is SNEGSKA (reference sequence). V lost 1 base, J lost 6 bases, and 4 bases stayed unmatched. The same data also contributed to another study, on yellow fever vaccine responses in identical twins.

The chain links TRBV20-1 to TRBJ2-1; 15 bases align to TRBD2. The receptor's source is a woman younger than 35 in good health. The specimen sequenced was PBMCs. The CDR3 region has the DNA TGCAGTGCTAGAGTTGGGACTAGCGGGAGGAGCAATGAGCAGTTCTTC. As protein: CSARVGTSGRSNEQFF.